Presented here are 17 T cell receptor beta chains from one specimen sequenced in a study of CXCR3-negative and CXCR3-positive naive CD8 T cells. Study-level points and caveats: More hydrophobic TRB CDR3s occurred in CXCR3-positive than in CXCR3-negative naive cells.

The authors prepared UMI-labeled TRB cDNA libraries by 5' RACE. TCRdb re-called the 5' RACE reads, yielding one record per CDR3 amino acid sequence without DNA. The listing records tens of thousands of distinct CDR3 sequences. Their specific antigens are unknown. The sample consisted of naive CXCR3+ CD8+ T cells from blood. Documented subset: CD45RO-CCR7+CD27+CD95- naive CD8+ T cells expressing CXCR3 (TNR3+). These receptors were obtained from a human donor in good health. Some clones in this sample may be carry-over from other donors' samples.

The rearrangement joins TRBV3-1 to TRBJ2-1. Germline V gene sequence: CDR1 LGHDT, CDR2 YNNKEL (reference sequence). This CDR3 is built from 14 residues. The chain's CDR3 is CASSQGGPNNEQFF.

J is TRBJ2-5 and V is TRBV28; TCRdb reports TRBD1, a call that lacks DNA to check it against. This CDR3 contains 14 residues. CDR1 is MDHEN, CDR2 SYDVKM, per germline. Here the CDR3 reads CASSPPSGWESQYF.

J is TRBJ2-6 and V is TRBV18; as DNA is missing, the TRBD1 call by TCRdb cannot be tested. This CDR3 comprises 20 residues. The germline V gene encodes CDR1 KGHSH and CDR2 LQKENI. The CDR3 sequence: CASSPYAPRGASAGANVLTF.

The CDR3 protein is CASSPDQGSNEQFF. The chain has TRBV5-4 and TRBJ2-1; without DNA, the TCRdb call of TRBD1 cannot be checked. Germline CDR1 reads SGHNT; CDR2 reads YYREEE (reference sequence). The CDR3 spans 14 residues.

The chain uses TRBV6-5 and TRBJ2-2. There are 12 residues in the CDR3. Germline V CDR1 and CDR2: MNHEY, SVGAGI. The CDR3: CASSQVAGELFF.

V usage is TRBV28 and J usage is TRBJ1-6; TCRdb's D call, TRBD1, is unchecked because there is no DNA. The CDR3 covers 15 residues. CDR1 and CDR2 (germline): MDHEN, SYDVKM. CDR3 protein: CASSPTGTANSPLHF.

The V call is TRBV7-8, the J call TRBJ1-4. CDR3 size: 15 residues. The V gene's germline CDR1 is SGHVS and CDR2 FQNEAQ. The CDR3 here is CASRGPVATNEKLFF.

The rearrangement links TRBV10-3 to TRBJ2-7; the TRBD1 assignment by TCRdb is unverifiable without DNA. The CDR3 contains 15 residues. CDR1 is ENHRY and CDR2 is SYGVKD in the germline V gene. The CDR3 reads CAISPPGQGTGEQYF.

The chain is built from TRBV7-9 and TRBJ2-7; the D gene TCRdb calls, TRBD1, cannot be checked with no DNA. Germline V lookup: CDR1 SEHNR, CDR2 FQNEAQ (reference sequence). The CDR3 extends over 15 amino acids. This CDR3 is CASSSTWDRYYEQYF.

The gene calls are TRBV12-3 or TRBV12-4 and TRBJ2-4; TCRdb gives TRBD1 as the D gene, but with no DNA this cannot be confirmed. This CDR3 is 14 amino acids long. The CDR3 loop is CASSPRTGADIQYF.

This chain connects TRBV12-3 or TRBV12-4 to TRBJ2-3. The CDR3 length is 12 residues. The CDR3: CASSLFGDTQYF.

The rearrangement uses TRBV11-3 and TRBJ1-2; without DNA, the TCRdb call of TRBD1 cannot be checked. CDR3 length: 13 residues. Germline CDR1 is SGHNT and CDR2 is YENEEA. CDR3 region: CASKSRFGDGYTF.

The chain joins TRBV9 to TRBJ2-7; TCRdb names TRBD1, which stays unverified in the absence of DNA. The CDR3 has 14 amino acids. From germline, CDR1 is SGDLS and CDR2 YYNGEE. The CDR3 reads CASSAGGQGYEQYF.

This chain links TRBV27 with TRBJ2-2; TCRdb's D call, TRBD2, is unchecked because there is no DNA. The CDR3 extends over 15 amino acids. CDR1 MNHEY and CDR2 SMNVEV come from the germline V gene (reference sequence). CDR3 residues: CASSEARVDTGELFF.

The chain employs TRBV11-3 and TRBJ2-1; TCRdb gives TRBD1 as the D gene, but with no DNA this cannot be confirmed. The CDR3 has 15 amino acids. The germline CDR1 and CDR2 sequences are SGHNT and YENEEA. CDR3: CASSFPPGTYNEQFF. Using reference TRBV11-3 and TRBJ2-1 for the parts outside the CDR3, the full variable domain is EAGVVQSPRYKIIEKKQPVAFWCNPISGHNTLYWYLQNLGQGPELLIRYENEEAVDDSQLPKDRFSAERLKGVDSTLKIQPAELGDSAVYLCASSFPPGTYNEQFFGPGTRLTVL.

The rearrangement joins TRBV18 to TRBJ2-7. This CDR3 region has 13 residues. Germline CDR1 reads KGHSH; CDR2 reads LQKENI. Here the CDR3 reads CASSLDPSYEQYF.

This rearrangement joins TRBV7-9 to TRBJ1-1. The CDR3 consists of 15 residues. Germline CDR1 reads SEHNR; CDR2 reads FQNEAQ (reference sequence). The CDR3 sequence: CASKEKEYMNTEAFF.